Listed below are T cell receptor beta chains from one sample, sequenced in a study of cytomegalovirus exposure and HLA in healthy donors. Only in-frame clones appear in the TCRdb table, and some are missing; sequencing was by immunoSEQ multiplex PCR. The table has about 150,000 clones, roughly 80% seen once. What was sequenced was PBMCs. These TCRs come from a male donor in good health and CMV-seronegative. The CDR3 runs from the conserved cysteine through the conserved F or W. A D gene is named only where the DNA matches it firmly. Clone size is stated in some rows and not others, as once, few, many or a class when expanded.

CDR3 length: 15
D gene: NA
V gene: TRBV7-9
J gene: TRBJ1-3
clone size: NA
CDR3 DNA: TGTGCCAGCAGCTTAGTGCCAGACTCTGGAAACACCATATATTTT
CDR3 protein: CASSLVPDSGNTIYF

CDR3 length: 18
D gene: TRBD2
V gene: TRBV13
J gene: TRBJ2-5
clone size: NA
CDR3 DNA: TGTGCCAGCAGCTTAGCCGGGACTAGCGGGAGGGGGGGAGAGACCCAGTACTTC
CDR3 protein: CASSLAGTSGRGGETQYF

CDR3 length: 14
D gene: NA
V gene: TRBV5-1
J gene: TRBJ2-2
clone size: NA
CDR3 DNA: TGCGCCAGCAGCTTGGTCGGGTTACCCGGGGAGCTGTTTTTT
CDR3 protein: CASSLVGLPGELFF

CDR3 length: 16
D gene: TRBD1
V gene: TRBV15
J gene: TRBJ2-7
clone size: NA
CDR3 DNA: TGTGCCACCAGCCCCCAAGGAGGGACAGGATCATCCGAGCAGTACTTC
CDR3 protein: CATSPQGGTGSSEQYF

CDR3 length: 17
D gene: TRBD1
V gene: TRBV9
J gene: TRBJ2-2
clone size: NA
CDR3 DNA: TGTGCCAGCAGCGCCGGACAGGGGTCTTTCCAGACCGGGGAGCTGTTTTTT
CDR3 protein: CASSAGQGSFQTGELFF

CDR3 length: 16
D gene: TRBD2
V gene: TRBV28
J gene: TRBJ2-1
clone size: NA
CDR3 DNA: TGTGCCAGCAGTCAAATAGCGGGAGAACTCTACAATGAGCAGTTCTTC
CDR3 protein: CASSQIAGELYNEQFF

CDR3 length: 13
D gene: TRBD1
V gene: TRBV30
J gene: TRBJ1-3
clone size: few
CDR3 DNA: TGTGCCTGGAGTATCGGGACAGGGACCACCATATATTTT
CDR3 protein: CAWSIGTGTTIYF

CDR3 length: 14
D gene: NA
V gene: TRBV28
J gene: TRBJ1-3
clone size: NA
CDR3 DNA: TGTGCCAGCAGCTTCACAGGGTCCGGAAACACCATATATTTT
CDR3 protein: CASSFTGSGNTIYF

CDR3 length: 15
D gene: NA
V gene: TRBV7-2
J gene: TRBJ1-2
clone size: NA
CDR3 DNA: TGTGCCAGCAGCTTAGGCGGGGGAGGTAACTATGGCTACACCTTC
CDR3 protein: CASSLGGGGNYGYTF

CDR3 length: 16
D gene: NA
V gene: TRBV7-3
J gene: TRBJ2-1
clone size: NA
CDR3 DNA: TGTGCCAGCAGCCGGACAAAGGGGGTACGGATCAATGAGCAGTTCTTC
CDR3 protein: CASSRTKGVRINEQFF